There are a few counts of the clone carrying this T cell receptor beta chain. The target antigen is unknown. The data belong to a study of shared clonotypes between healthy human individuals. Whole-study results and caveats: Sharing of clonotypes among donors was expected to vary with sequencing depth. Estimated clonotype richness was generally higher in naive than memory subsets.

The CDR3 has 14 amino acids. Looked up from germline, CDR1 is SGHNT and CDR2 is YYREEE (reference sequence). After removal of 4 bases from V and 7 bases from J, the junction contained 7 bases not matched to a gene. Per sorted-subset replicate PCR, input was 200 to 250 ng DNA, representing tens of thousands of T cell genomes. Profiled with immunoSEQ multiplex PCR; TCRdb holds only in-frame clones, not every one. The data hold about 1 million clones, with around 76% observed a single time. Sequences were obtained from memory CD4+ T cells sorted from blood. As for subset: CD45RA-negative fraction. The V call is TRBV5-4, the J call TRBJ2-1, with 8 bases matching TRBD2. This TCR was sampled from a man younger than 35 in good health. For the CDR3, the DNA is TGTGCCAGCAGCCCGAGGGCGGGGGGAAATGAGCAGTTCTTC. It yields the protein CASSPRAGGNEQFF.